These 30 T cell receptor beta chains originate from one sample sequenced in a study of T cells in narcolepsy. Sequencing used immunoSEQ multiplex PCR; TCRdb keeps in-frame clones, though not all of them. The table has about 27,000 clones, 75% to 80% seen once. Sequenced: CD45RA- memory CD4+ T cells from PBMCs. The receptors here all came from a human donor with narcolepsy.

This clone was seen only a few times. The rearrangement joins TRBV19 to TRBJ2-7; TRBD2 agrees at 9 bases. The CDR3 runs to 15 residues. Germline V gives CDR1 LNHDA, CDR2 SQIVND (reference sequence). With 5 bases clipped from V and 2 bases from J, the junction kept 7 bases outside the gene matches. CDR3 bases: TGTGCCAGTAGTCGAGCGGGGGGCGACGCCTACGAGCAGTACTTC. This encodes CASSRAGGDAYEQYF.

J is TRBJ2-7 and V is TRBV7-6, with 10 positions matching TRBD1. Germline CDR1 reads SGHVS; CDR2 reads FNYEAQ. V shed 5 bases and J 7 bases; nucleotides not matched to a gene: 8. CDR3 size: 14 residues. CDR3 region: CASSARDRGWEQYF. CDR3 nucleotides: TGTGCCAGCAGCGCCCGGGACAGGGGTTGGGAGCAGTACTTC.

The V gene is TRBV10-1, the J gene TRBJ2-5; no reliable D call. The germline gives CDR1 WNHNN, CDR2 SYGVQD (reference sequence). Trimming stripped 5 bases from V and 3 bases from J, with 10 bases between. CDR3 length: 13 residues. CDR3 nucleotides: TGCGCCAGCAGTCAAGGAAACGAAGAGACCCAGTACTTC. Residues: CASSQGNEETQYF.

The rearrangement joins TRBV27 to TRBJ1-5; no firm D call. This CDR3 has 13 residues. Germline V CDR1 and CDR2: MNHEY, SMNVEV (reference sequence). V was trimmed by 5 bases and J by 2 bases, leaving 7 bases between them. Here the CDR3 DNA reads TGTGCCAGCAGTCCCCATGGCAATCAGCCCCAGCATTTT. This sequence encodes CASSPHGNQPQHF.

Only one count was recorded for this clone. This chain's CDR3 is CASSLAWGTGYEQYF. CDR3 nucleotide sequence: TGCGCCAGCAGCTTGGCCTGGGGGACAGGGTACGAGCAGTACTTC. The rearrangement links TRBV5-1 to TRBJ2-7; 9 bases are a match to TRBD1. With 0 bases clipped from V and 4 bases from J, the junction kept 5 bases outside the gene matches. CDR3 length: 15 amino acids. Per germline, CDR1 SGHRS and CDR2 YFSETQ. The full variable domain, rest sourced from reference TRBV5-1 and TRBJ2-7, is KAGVTQTPRYLIKTRGQQVTLSCSPISGHRSVSWYQQTPGQGLQFLFEYFSETQRNKGNFPGRFSGRQFSNSRSEMNVSTLELGDSALYLCASSLAWGTGYEQYFGPGTRLTVT.

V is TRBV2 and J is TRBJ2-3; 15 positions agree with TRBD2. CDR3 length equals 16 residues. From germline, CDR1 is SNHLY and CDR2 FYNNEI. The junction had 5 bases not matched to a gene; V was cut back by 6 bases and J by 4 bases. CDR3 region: CASSDGLAGGPDTQYF. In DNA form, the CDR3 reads TGTGCCAGCAGCGACGGACTAGCGGGGGGGCCAGATACGCAGTATTTT.

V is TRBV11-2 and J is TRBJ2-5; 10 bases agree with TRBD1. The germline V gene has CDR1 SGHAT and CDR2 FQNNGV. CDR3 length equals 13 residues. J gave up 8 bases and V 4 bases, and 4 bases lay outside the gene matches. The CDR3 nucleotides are TGTGCCAGCAGCTACCGACAGGGGGCAACCCAGTACTTC. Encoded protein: CASSYRQGATQYF.

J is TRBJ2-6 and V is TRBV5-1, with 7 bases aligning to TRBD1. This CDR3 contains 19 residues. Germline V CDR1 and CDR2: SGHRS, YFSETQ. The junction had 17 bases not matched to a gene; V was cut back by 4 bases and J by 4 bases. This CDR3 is CASSVEVQGSTRGANVLTF. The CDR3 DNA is TGCGCCAGCAGCGTCGAAGTACAGGGGAGCACGAGAGGGGCCAACGTCCTGACTTTC.

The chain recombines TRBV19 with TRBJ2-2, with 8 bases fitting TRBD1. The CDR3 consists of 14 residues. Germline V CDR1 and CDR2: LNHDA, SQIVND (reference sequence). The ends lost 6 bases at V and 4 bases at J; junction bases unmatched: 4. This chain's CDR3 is CASSPDRGTGELFF. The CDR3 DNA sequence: TGTGCCAGTAGCCCCGACAGGGGCACCGGGGAGCTGTTTTTT.

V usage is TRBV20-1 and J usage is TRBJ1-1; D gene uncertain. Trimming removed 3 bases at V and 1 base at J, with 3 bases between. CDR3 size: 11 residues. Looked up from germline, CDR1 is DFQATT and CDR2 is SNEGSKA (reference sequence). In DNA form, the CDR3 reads TGCAGTGCTAGCGGGAACACTGAAGCTTTCTTT. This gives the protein CSASGNTEAFF.

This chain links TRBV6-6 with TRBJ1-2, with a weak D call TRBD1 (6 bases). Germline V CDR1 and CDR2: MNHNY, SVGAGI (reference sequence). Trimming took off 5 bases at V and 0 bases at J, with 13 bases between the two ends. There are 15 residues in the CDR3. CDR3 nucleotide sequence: TGTGCCAGCAGTCGCAACAGGGATGCTAACTATGGCTACACCTTC. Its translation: CASSRNRDANYGYTF.

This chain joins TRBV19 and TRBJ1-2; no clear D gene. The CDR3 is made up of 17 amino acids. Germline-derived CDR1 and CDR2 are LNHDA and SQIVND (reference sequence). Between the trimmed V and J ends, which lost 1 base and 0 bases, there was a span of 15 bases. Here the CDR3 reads CASSIVLLAGANYGYTF. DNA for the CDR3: TGTGCCAGTAGTATAGTACTATTGGCAGGCGCTAACTATGGCTACACCTTC.

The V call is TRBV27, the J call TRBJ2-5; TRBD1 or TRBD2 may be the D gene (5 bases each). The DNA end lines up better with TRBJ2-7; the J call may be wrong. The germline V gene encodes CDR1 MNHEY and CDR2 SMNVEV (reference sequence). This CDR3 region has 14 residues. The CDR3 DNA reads TGTGCCAGCAGTTTTGAGAGGGGCTCCTACGAGCAGTACTTC. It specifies CASSFERGSYEQYF.

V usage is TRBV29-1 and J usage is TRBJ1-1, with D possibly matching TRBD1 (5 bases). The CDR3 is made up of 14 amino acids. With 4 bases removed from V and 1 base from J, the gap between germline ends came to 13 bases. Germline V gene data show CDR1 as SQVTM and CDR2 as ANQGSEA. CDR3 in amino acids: CSVGGQKGNTEAFF. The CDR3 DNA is TGCAGCGTTGGAGGACAAAAGGGGAACACTGAAGCTTTCTTT.

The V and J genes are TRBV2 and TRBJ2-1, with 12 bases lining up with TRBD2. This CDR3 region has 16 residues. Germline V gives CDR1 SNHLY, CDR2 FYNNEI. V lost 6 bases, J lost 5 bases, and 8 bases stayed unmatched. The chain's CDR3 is CASSKTSGGWDNEQFF. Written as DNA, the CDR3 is TGTGCCAGCAGCAAAACTAGCGGGGGGTGGGACAATGAGCAGTTCTTC.

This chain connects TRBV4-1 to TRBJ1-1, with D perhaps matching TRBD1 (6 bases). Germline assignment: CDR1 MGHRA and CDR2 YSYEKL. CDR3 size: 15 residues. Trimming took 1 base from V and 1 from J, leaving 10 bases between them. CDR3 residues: CASSQGATGNTEAFF. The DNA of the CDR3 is TGCGCCAGCAGCCAAGGAGCGACAGGGAACACTGAAGCTTTCTTT.

Here the CDR3 DNA reads TGTGCCAGTAGCAGGTCCGGGACAGGGGGCTTCGGTGGCACAGATACGCAGTATTTT. Its translation: CASSRSGTGGFGGTDTQYF. The rearrangement links TRBV19 to TRBJ2-3; 12 bases are a match to TRBD1. Germline V lookup: CDR1 LNHDA, CDR2 SQIVND (reference sequence). This CDR3 has 19 residues. V was clipped by 6 bases and J by 1 base; unmatched bases: 14.

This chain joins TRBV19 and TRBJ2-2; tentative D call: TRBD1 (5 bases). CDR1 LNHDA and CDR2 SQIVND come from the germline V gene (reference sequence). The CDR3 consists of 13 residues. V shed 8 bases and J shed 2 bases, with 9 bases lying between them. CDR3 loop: CASGHTNTGELFF. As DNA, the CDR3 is TGTGCCAGTGGACATACCAACACCGGGGAGCTGTTTTTT. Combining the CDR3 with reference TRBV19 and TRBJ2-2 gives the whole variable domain DGGITQSPKYLFRKEGQNVTLSCEQNLNHDAMYWYRQDPGQGLRLIYYSQIVNDFQKGDIAEGYSVSREKKESFPLTVTSAQKNPTAFYLCASGHTNTGELFFGEGSRLTVL.

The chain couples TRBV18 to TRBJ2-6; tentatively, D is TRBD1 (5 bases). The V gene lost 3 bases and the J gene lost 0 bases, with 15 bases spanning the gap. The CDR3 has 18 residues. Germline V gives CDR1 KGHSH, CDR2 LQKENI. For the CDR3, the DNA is TGTGCCAGCTCACCGTCGAGACAGACGAGCTCTGGGGCCAACGTCCTGACTTTC. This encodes CASSPSRQTSSGANVLTF. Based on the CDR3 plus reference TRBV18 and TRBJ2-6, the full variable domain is NAGVMQNPRHLVRRRGQEARLRCSPMKGHSHVYWYRQLPEEGLKFMVYLQKENIIDESGMPKERFSAEFPKEGPSILRIQQVVRGDSAAYFCASSPSRQTSSGANVLTFGAGSRLTVL.

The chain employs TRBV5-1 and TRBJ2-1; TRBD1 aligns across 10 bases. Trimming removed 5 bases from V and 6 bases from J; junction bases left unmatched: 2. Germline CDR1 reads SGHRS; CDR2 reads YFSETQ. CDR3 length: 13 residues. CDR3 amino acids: CASRGQGSNEQFF. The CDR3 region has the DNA TGCGCCAGCAGGGGACAGGGGAGCAATGAGCAGTTCTTC.

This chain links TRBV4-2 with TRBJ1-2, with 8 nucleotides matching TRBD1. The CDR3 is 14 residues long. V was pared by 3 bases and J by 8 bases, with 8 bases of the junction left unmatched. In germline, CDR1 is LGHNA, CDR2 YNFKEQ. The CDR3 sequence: CASSQMTGEGGYTF. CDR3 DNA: TGTGCCAGCAGCCAGATGACAGGGGAAGGGGGCTACACCTTC.

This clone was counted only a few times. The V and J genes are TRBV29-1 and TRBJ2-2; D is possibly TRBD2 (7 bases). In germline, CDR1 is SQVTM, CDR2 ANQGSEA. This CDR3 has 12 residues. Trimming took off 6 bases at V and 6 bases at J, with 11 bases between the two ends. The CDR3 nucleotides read TGCAGCGTCGGAGGGGGGGCCGGGGAGCTGTTTTTT. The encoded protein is CSVGGGAGELFF.

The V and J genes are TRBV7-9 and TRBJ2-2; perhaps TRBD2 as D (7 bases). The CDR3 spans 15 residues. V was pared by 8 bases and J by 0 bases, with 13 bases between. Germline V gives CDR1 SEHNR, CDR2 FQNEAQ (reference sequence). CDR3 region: CASRGGGANTGELFF. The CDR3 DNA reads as TGTGCCAGCCGGGGCGGGGGCGCGAACACCGGGGAGCTGTTTTTT.

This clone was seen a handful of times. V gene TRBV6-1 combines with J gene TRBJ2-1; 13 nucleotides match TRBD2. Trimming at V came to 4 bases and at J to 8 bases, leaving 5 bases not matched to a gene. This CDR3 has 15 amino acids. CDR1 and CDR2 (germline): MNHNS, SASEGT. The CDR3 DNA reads TGTGCCAGCAGTGGGGGACTAGCGGGGAGGGATGAGCAGTTCTTC. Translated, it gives CASSGGLAGRDEQFF.

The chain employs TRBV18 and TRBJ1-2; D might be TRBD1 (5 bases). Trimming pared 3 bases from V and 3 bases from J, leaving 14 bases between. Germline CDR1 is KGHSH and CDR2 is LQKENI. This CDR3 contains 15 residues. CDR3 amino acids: CASSPNSGPDYGYTF. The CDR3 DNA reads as TGTGCCAGCTCACCTAACTCAGGGCCCGACTATGGCTACACCTTC.

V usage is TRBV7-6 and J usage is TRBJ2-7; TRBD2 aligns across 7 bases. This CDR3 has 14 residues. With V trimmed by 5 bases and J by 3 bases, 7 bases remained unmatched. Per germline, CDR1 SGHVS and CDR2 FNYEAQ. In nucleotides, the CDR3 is TGTGCCAGCAGCCGGGACTCGGGGGGCTACGAGCAGTACTTC. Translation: CASSRDSGGYEQYF. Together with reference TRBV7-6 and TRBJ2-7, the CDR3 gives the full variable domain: GAGVSQSPRYKVTKRGQDVALRCDPISGHVSLYWYRQALGQGPEFLTYFNYEAQQDKSGLPNDRFSAERPEGSISTLTIQRTEQRDSAMYRCASSRDSGGYEQYFGPGTRLTVT.

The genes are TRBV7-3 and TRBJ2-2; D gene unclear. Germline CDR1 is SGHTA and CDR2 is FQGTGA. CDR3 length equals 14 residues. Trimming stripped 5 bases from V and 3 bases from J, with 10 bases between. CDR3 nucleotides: TGTGCCAGCAGCCTCCGGACCCACACCGGGGAGCTGTTTTTT. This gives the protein CASSLRTHTGELFF.

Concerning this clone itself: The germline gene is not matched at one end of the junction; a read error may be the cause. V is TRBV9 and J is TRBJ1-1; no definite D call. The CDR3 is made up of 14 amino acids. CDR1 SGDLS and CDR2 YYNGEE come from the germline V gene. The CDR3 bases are TGTACCAGCAGCGTGGAGCTGAAGAACACTGAAGCTTTCTTT. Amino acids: CTSSVELKNTEAFF.

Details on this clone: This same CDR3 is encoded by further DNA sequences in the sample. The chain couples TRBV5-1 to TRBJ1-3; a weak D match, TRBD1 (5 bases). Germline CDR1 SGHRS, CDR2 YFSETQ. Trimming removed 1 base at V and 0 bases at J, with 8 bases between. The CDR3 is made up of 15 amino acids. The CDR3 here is CASSLQGDSGNTIYF. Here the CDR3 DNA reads TGCGCCAGCAGCTTGCAGGGCGACTCTGGAAACACCATATATTTT.

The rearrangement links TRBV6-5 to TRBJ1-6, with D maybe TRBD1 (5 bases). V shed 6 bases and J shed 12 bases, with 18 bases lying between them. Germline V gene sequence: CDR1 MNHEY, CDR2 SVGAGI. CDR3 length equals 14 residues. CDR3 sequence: CASRDNRGDLPLHF. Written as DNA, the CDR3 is TGTGCCAGCAGGGACAACCGCGGAGACCTACCCCTCCACTTT.